The T cell receptor (beta chain) under discussion was sequenced for a study of blood T cell repertoires in COVID-19. About the research overall: COVID-19 samples collected from the United States, Italy and Spain covered acute and convalescent phases. The cDNA or gDNA used as material had been derived from T cells, B-cell-depleted T cells, or PBMCs.

The authors' processing: Reference gene primers were amplified, and this amplification served to estimate nucleated cell counts. The method was immunoSEQ multiplex PCR; TCRdb's version includes in-frame clones alone and lacks a portion of them. Clonal size and the V and J genes are those of that table, whereas D and trimming came from the DNA. Of about 350,000 clones in the sample, approximately 86% were seen once. The Seattle patients joined while their infection was active and were tracked longitudinally afterward. The TCR comes from a woman aged 55-70 years with COVID-19, enrolled during active disease. The specimen sequenced was peripheral blood.

The chain's CDR3 is CASSEAGMNNQPQHF. CDR3 DNA: TGTGCCAGCAGTGAGGCAGGGATGAACAATCAGCCCCAGCATTTT. The chain is built from TRBV6-1 and TRBJ1-5; maybe TRBD1 (5 bases). V lost 3 bases and J lost 3, with 12 bases in between. This CDR3 has 15 residues. Looked up from germline, CDR1 is MNHNS and CDR2 is SASEGT.